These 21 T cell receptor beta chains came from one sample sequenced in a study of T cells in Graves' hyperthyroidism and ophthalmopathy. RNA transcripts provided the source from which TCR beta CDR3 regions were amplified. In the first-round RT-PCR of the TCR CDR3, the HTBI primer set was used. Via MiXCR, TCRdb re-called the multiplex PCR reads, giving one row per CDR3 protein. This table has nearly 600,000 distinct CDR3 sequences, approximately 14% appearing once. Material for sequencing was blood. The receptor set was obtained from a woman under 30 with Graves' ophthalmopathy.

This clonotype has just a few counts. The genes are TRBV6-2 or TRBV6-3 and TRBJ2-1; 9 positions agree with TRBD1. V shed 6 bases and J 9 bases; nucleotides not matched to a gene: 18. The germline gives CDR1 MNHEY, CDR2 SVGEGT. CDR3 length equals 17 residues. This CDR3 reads CASSPRGTGYARSEQFF. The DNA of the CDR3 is TGTGCCAGCAGCCCAAGGGGGACAGGGTATGCCCGCAGTGAGCAGTTCTTC.

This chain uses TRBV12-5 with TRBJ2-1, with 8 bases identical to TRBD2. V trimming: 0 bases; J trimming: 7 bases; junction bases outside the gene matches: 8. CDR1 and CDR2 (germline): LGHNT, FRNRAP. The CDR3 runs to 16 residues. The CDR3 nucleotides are TGTGCTAGTGGTTTGGTTGGGGCGGGAGGATGGAATGAGCAGTTCTTC. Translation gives CASGLVGAGGWNEQFF.

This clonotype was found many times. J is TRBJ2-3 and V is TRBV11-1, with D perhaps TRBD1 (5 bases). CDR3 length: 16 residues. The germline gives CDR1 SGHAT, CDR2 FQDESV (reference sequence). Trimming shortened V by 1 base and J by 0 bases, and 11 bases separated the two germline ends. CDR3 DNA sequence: TGTGCCAGCAGCTTAGGTGCAGGGCCCAGCACAGATACGCAGTATTTT. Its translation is CASSLGAGPSTDTQYF.

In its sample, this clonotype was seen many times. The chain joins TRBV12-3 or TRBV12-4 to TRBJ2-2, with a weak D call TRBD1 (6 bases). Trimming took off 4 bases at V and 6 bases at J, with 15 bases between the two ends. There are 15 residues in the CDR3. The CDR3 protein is CASSSGAPPAGELFF. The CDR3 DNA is TGTGCCAGCAGTTCAGGGGCCCCTCCGGCCGGGGAGCTGTTTTTT.

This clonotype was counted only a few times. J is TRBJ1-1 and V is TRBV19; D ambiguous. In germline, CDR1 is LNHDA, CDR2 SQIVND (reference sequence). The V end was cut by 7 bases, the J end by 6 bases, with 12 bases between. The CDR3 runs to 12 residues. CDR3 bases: TGTGCCAGTAAATTGTCCGGGGCTGAAGCTTTCTTT. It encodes CASKLSGAEAFF.

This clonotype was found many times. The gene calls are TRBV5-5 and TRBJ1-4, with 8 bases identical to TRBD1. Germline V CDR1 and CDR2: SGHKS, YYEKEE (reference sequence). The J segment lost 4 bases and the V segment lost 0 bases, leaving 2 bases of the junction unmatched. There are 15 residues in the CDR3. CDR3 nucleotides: TGTGCCAGCAGCTTGGCGGGACAGGTTAATGAAAAACTGTTTTTT. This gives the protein CASSLAGQVNEKLFF.

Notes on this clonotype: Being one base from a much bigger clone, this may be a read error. The CDR3 DNA follows: TGTGCCAGCGCCATATCCTTCCCGACAAACTATGGCTACACCTTC. Protein product: CASAISFPTNYGYTF. J is TRBJ1-2 and V is TRBV7-8; no clear D. The V end lost 8 bases, the J end lost 2 bases, and 18 bases lay between the germline ends. This CDR3 is 15 amino acids long. Germline CDR1 is SGHVS and CDR2 is FQNEAQ.

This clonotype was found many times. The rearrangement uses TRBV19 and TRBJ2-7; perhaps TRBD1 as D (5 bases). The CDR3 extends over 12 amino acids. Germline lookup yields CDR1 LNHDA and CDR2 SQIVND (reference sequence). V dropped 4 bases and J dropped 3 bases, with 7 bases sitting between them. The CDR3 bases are TGTGCCAGTAGTAAGGGGTTCTACGAGCAGTACTTC. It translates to CASSKGFYEQYF.

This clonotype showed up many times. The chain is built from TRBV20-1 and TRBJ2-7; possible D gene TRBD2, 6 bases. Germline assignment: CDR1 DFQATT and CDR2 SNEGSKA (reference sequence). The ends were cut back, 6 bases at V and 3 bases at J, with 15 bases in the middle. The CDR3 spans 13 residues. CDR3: CSATGGRLYEQYF. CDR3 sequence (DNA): TGCAGTGCCACCGGGGGACGGCTCTACGAGCAGTACTTC.

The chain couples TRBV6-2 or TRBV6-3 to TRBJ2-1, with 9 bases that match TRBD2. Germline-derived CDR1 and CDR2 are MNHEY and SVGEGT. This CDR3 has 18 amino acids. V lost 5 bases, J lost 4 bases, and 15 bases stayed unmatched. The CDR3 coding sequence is TGTGCCAGCAGTCCTGACTATGAGGCTAGCGGGAAATACAATGAGCAGTTCTTC. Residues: CASSPDYEASGKYNEQFF.

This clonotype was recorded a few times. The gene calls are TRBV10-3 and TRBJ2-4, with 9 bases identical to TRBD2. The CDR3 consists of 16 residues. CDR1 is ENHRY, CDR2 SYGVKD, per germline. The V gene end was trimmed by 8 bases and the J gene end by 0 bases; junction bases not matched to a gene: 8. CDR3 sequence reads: CAIGASGDLAKNIQYF. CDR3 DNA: TGTGCCATCGGGGCTAGCGGGGACCTAGCCAAAAACATTCAGTACTTC.

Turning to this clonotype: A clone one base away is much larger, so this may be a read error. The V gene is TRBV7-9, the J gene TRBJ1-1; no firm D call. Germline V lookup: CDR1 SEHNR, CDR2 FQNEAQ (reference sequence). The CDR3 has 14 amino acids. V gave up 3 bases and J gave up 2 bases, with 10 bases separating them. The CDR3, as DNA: TGTGCCAGCAGCTTGCAGGTGGATAACACTGAAGCTTTCTTT. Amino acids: CASSLQVDNTEAFF.

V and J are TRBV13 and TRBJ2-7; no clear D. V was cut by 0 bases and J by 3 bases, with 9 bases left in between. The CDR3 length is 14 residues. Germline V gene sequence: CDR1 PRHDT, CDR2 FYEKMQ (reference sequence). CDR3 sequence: CASSLGQDDYEQYF. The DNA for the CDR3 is TGTGCCAGCAGCTTAGGGCAGGACGACTACGAGCAGTACTTC.

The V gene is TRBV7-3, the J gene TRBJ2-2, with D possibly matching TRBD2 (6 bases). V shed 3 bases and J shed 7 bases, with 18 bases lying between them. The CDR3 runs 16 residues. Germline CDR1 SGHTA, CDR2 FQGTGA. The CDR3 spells CASSFLPGGSIGELFF. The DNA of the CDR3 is TGTGCCAGCAGCTTTCTACCTGGAGGGAGTATCGGGGAGCTGTTTTTT. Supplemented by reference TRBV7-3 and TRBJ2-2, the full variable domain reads GAGVSQTPSNKVTEKGKYVELRCDPISGHTALYWYRQSLGQGPEFLIYFQGTGAADDSGLPNDRFFAVRPEGSVSTLKIQRTERGDSAVYLCASSFLPGGSIGELFFGEGSRLTVL.

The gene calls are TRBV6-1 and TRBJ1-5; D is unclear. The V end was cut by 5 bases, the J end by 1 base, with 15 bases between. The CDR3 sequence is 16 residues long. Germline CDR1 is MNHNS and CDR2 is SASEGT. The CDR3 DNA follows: TGTGCCAGCAGTCCCCGGGAGAGACTAAGCAATCAGCCCCAGCATTTT. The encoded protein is CASSPRERLSNQPQHF.

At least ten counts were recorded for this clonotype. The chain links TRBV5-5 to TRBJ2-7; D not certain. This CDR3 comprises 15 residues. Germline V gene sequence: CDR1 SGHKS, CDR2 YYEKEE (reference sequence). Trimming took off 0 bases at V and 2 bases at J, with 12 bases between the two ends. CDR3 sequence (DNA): TGTGCCAGCAGCTTGGCAGCGCGGTCGACCTACGAGCAGTACTTC. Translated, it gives CASSLAARSTYEQYF. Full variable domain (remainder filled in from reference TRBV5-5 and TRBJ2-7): DAGVTQSPTHLIKTRGQQVTLRCSPISGHKSVSWYQQVLGQGPQFIFQYYEKEERGRGNFPDRFSARQFPNYSSELNVNALLLGDSALYLCASSLAARSTYEQYFGPGTRLTVT.

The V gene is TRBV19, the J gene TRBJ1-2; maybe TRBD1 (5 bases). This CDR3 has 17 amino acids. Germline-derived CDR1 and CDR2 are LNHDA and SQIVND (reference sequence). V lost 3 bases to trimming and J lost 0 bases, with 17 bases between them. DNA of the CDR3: TGTGCCAGTAGTATCACGCTTCGGGGGACTCCTAACTATGGCTACACCTTC. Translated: CASSITLRGTPNYGYTF. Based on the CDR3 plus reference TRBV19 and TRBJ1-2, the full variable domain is DGGITQSPKYLFRKEGQNVTLSCEQNLNHDAMYWYRQDPGQGLRLIYYSQIVNDFQKGDIAEGYSVSREKKESFPLTVTSAQKNPTAFYLCASSITLRGTPNYGYTFGSGTRLTVV.

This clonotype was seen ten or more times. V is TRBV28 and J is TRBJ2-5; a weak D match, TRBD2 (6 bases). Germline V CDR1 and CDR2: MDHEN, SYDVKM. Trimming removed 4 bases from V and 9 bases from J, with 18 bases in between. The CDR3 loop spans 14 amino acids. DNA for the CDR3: TGTGCCAGCAGTTCACGACTGCCTACTAGCTCCCAGTACTTC. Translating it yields CASSSRLPTSSQYF. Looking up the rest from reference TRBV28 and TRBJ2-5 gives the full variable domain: DVKVTQSSRYLVKRTGEKVFLECVQDMDHENMFWYRQDPGLGLRLIYFSYDVKMKEKGDIPEGYSVSREKKERFSLILESASTNQTSMYLCASSSRLPTSSQYFGPGTRLLVL.

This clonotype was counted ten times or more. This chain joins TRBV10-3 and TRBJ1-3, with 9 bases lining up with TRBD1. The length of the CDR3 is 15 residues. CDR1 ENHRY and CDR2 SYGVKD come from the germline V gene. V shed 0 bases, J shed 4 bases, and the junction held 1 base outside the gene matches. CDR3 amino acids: CAISESGQGGNTIYF. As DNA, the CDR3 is TGTGCCATCAGTGAGTCGGGACAGGGAGGAAACACCATATATTTT.

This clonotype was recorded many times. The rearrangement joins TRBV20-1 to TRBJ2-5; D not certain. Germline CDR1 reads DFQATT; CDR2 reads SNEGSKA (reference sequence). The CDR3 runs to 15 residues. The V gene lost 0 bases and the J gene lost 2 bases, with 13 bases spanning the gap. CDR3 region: CSARDGLTAQETQYF. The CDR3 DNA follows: TGCAGTGCTAGAGATGGCCTTACAGCGCAAGAGACCCAGTACTTC.

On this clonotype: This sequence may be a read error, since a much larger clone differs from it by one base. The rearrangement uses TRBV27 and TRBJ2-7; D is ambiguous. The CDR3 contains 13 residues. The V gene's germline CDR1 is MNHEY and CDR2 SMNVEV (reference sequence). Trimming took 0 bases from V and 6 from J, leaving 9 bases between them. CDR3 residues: CASSLSSKAEQYF. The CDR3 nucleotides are TGTGCCAGCAGTTTATCGTCCAAGGCCGAGCAGTACTTC.